This T cell receptor (beta chain) came from a study of Ad26.COV2.S vaccination and SARS-CoV-2 variants (dated by TCRdb to the early 2020s). For the study in its entirety: Donors in the vaccine arm were drawn from COV1001, a multicentre, randomized, double-blind, placebo-controlled phase I-IIa trial testing Ad26.COV2.S in healthy adults. Ad26.COV2.S was administered intramuscularly at a dose of 5x10^10 or 1x10^11 viral particles, either as one shot or as two shots given 56 days apart. TCRbeta repertoire sequencing served as the tool for gauging how specific and how broad the SARS-CoV-2-reactive T cell receptors were following Ad26.COV2.S vaccination. The TCR-sequenced set comprised approximately 32 samples: some 19 Ad26.COV2.S vaccine recipients, 5 placebo recipients and 8 SARS-CoV-2 convalescent individuals. Trial participants were randomized into five groups of five: low-dose or high-dose Ad26.COV2.S given once or twice, or placebo on both occasions. Investigators remained blinded to trial group allocation during experiments and outcome assessment.

The immunoSEQ Assay was the method used to sequence TCRbeta CDR3 regions. After extraction, genomic DNA underwent amplification by bias-controlled multiplex PCR, followed by high-throughput sequencing. Regarding the original processing steps: To quantify the absolute abundance of each unique TCRbeta CDR3 region, sequences were collapsed and filtered. T cell fraction was estimated by normalizing TCRbeta template counts to usable DNA, with usable DNA measured through amplification of reference genes found in all nucleated cells. Repertoire TCRs were annotated as SARS-CoV-2-specific by exact matching of V gene, CDR3 amino acid sequence and J gene to a known reactive TCR set. The reference SARS-CoV-2 TCR set came from MIRA and was filtered for enrichment in COVID-19-positive ImmuneCODE repertoires, removing public or cross-reactive TCRs. Based on the MIRA antigens, annotated TCRs were further analysed at the level of specific ORF or position within ORF. Breadth was defined as annotated unique rearrangements over total unique productive rearrangements; depth was the summed frequency of those rearrangements. Two-sided Wilcoxon rank-sum tests were used to compare TCR breadth between groups. TCRdb retrieved this table from immuneACCESS and kept in-frame rearrangements only. Not all clones are present; in checked studies, unresolved V genes account for under half, and no reason is known for the remainder. Clonal size and the V and J genes are those of that table, whereas D and trimming came from the DNA. Here the sample has about 350,000 clones; 85% to 90% occur a single time. The ten largest clones take up roughly 5% of the sample.

Measured from the cysteine to the phenylalanine, the CDR3 is 14 residues long. The only DNA kept is the CDR3, 42 bases in frame from the first base. From V the trimming removes 5 bases and from J it removes 4 bases, while the gene matches leave 4 bases of the junction unaccounted for. The germline V gene supplies CDR1 SGHTA and CDR2 FQGNSA. Explained via the paper, the treatment or condition label denotes: about 20 received Ad26.COV2.S at low or high dose, single or two shots; 5 received placebo; per-sample allocation not given. Repertoires of vaccine and placebo recipients were sequenced from samples collected on day 63 after the first injection. Between 29 July and 7 August 2020, Cohort 1b enrolled some 25 adults aged 18-55 years at one site in Boston, USA. Ad26.COV2.S was a replication-incompetent adenovirus type 26 vector that expressed a prefusion-stabilized SARS-CoV-2 spike protein derived from the original Wuhan strain.

In this sample, this clone turned up once. Which antigen it targets is not known. The sample holds no much larger clone one base away, and base qualities are not on file. Overall results and qualifications from the work: Vaccine and placebo recipients had similar non-spike TCR breadth, a finding consistent with the vaccine containing only spike. The authors noted that total T cell responses may have been underestimated by the TCR breadth and depth analyses. The study was not powered for comparison of responses between vaccine doses or regimens. Ad26.COV2.S recipients had higher spike-specific TCR breadth than placebo recipients (P = 0.0014). After vaccination, substantial breadth of spike-specific CD8+ and CD4+ T cell responses was reported.

The chain employs TRBV7-2 and TRBJ2-5; 10 junctional bases match TRBD2. The source material was peripheral blood, sampled in a trial of Ad26.COV2.S vaccine versus placebo. This TCR derives from a person aged 18-60 years who received the Ad26.COV2.S COVID-19 vaccine or a placebo. The CDR3: CASSTRTSGETQYF. DNA sequence: TGTGCCAGCAGCACACGGACTAGCGGAGAGACCCAGTACTTC.